The present T cell receptor (beta chain) was sequenced within a study of CD8 T cells in Susac syndrome. RNA, at about 0.45 to 1 ug, was reverse transcribed with random hexamers. An immunoSEQ multiplex PCR generated amplified TCR beta CDR3 products spanning 54 Vbeta and 13 Jbeta. Using its own MiXCR run on the immunoSEQ multiplex PCR reads, TCRdb lists one record per CDR3 protein. The sample includes about 140,000 distinct CDR3 sequences, roughly 94% of them seen just once. The CDR3 length is 15 residues. Germline CDR1 LNHNV, CDR2 YYDKDF (reference sequence). The V segment lost 2 bases and the J segment 3 bases; nucleotides outside the gene matches: 3. This clonotype was observed once.

The source is a human donor with Susac syndrome. The sequenced sample consisted of CD4+ T cells from PBMCs. The chain employs TRBV15 and TRBJ1-4, with TRBD1 matching over 7 bases. The CDR3 bases are TGTGCCACCAGCAGACAGGGGGAGCCTAATGAAAAACTGTTTTTT. It yields the protein CATSRQGEPNEKLFF.